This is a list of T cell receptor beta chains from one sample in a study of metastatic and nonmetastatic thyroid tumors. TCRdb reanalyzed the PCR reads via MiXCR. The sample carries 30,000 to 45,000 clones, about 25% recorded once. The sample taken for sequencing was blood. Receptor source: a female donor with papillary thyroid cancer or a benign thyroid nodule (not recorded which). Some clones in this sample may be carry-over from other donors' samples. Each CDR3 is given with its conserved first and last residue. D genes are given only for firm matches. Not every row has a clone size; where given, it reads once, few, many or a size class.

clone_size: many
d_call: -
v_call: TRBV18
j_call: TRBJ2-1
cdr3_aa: CASFVSGYNEQFF
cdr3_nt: TGTGCCAGCTTTGTTAGCGGATACAATGAGCAGTTCTTC

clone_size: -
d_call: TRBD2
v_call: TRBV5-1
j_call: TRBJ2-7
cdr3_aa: CASSLTGTSIVEQYF
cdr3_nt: TGCGCCAGCAGTCTGACCGGGACTAGTATAGTCGAGCAGTACTTC

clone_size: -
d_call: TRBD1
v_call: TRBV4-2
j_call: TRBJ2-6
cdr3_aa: CASSPFRPRTGLSVANVLTF
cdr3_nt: TGTGCCAGCAGCCCCTTTAGGCCTAGGACAGGCCTCTCTGTGGCCAACGTCCTTACTTTC

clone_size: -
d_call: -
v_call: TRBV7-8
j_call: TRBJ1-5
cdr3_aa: CASSLEGNNYNQPQHF
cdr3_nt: TGTGCCAGCAGCTTAGAGGGCAATAACTACAATCAGCCCCAGCATTTT

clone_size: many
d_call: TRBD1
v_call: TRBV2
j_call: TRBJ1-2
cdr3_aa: CASRLQGSFSGYTF
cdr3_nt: TGTGCCAGCAGGTTACAGGGGTCCTTCTCTGGCTACACCTTC

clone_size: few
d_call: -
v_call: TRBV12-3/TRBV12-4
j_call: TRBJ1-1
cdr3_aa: CASSLLGRGGRNTEAFF
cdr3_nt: TGTGCCAGCAGTTTACTAGGAAGAGGGGGGAGGAACACTGAAGCTTTCTTT

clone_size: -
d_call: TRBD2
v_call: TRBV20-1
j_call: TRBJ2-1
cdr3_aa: CSAPLVAGLAGGVYNEQFF
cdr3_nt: TGCAGTGCTCCCCTAGTGGCGGGACTAGCGGGGGGTGTTTACAATGAGCAGTTCTTC

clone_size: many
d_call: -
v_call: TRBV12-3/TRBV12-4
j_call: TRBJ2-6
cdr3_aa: CASSPVFSGANVLTF
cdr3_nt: TGTGCCAGCAGTCCCGTATTTTCTGGGGCCAACGTCCTGACTTTC

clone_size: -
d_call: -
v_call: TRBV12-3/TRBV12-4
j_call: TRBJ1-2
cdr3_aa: CASSLGTVNYGYTF
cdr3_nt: TGTGCCAGCAGTTTAGGGACAGTAAACTATGGCTACACCTTC

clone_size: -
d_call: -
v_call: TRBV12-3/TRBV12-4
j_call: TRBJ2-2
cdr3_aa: CASSSHRHVVFGGELFF
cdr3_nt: TGTGCCAGCAGTTCCCATCGACATGTCGTATTTGGCGGGGAGCTGTTTTTT

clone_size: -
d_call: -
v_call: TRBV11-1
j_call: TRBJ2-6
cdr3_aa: CASSLAGIGSGANVLTF
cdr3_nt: TGTGCCAGCAGCTTAGCAGGTATTGGCTCTGGGGCCAACGTCCTTACTTTC

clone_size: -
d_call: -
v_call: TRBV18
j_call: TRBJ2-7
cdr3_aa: CASSPANWAGNEQYF
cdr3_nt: TGTGCCAGCTCACCCGCCAATTGGGCAGGGAACGAGCAGTACTTC

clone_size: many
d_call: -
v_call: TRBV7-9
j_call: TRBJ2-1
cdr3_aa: CASRPFNEQFF
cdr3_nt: TGTGCCAGCAGACCATTCAATGAGCAGTTCTTC

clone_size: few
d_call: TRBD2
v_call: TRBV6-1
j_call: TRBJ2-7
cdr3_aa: CASTPFLTSGSAYEQYF
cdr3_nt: TGTGCCAGCACCCCCTTCCTGACTAGCGGGAGTGCTTACGAGCAGTACTTC

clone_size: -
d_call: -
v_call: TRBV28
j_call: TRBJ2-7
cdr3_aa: CASIPSGISYEQYF
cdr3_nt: TGTGCCAGCATTCCCTCTGGGATCTCCTACGAGCAGTACTTC

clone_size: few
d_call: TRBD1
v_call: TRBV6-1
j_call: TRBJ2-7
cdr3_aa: CASSEAQGQGYEQYF
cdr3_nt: TGTGCCAGCAGTGAAGCGCAAGGACAGGGCTACGAGCAGTACTTC

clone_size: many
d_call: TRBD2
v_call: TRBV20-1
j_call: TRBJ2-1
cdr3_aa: CSARDGRGTSRNEQFF
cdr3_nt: TGCAGTGCTAGAGATGGCCGCGGGACTAGCCGCAATGAGCAGTTCTTC

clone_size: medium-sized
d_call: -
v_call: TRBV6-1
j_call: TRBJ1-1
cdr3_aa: CASSLLGVMNTEAFF
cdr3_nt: TGTGCCAGCAGTTTGTTAGGAGTCATGAACACTGAAGCTTTCTTT

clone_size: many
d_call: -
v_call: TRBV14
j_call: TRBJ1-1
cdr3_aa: CASSQATPGGPADTEAFF
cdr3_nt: TGTGCCAGCAGCCAAGCTACCCCCGGGGGGCCTGCCGACACTGAAGCTTTCTTT

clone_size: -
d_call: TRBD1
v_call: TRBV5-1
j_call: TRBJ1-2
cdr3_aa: CASSPDYQQGASTF
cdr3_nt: TGCGCCAGCAGCCCAGATTACCAACAGGGGGCCTCTACCTTC

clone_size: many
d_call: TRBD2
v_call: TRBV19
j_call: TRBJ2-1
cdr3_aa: CASGTTLHNEQFF
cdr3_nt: TGTGCCTCCGGGACTACCCTCCACAATGAGCAGTTCTTC

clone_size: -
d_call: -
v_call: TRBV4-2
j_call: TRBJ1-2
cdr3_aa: CASSQVFGTDYGYTF
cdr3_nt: TGTGCCAGCAGCCAAGTATTCGGCACCGATTATGGCTACACCTTC

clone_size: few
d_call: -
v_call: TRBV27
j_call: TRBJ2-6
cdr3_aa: CASSWGVAGANVLTF
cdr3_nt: TGTGCCAGCAGTTGGGGGGTAGCTGGGGCCAACGTCCTGACTTTC

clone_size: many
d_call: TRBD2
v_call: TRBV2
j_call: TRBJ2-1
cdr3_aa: CASSPIGTTSNEQFF
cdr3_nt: TGTGCCAGCAGTCCAATCGGGACTACCAGTAATGAGCAGTTCTTC

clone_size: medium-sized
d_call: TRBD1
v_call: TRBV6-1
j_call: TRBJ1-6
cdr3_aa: CASSSTGTGISPLHF
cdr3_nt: TGTGCCAGCAGTTCTACCGGGACAGGGATTTCACCCCTCCACTTT

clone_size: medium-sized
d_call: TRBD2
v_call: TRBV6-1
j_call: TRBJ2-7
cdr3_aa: CASSANSGIGEQYF
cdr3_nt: TGTGCCAGCAGTGCAAATAGCGGGATAGGCGAGCAGTACTTC

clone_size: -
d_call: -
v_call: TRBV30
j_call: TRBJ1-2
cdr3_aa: CACQRQAYGYTF
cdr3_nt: TGTGCCTGTCAGAGACAGGCCTATGGCTACACCTTC

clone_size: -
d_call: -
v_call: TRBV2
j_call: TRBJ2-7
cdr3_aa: CASSSRPGDSYEQYF
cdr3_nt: TGTGCCAGCAGCTCCCGACCGGGGGACTCCTACGAGCAGTACTTC

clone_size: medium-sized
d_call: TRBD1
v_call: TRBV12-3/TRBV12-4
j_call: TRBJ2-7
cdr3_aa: CASSGPGGGDEQYF
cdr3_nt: TGTGCCAGCAGTGGCCCAGGGGGCGGGGACGAGCAGTACTTC

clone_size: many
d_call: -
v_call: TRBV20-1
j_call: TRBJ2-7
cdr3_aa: CSVPGTPYEQYF
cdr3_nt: TGCAGTGTCCCCGGGACCCCCTACGAGCAGTACTTC

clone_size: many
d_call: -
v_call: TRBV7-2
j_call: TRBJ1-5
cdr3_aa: CASSLGVGGNQPQHF
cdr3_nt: TGTGCCAGCAGCTTAGGGGTCGGGGGGAATCAGCCCCAGCATTTT

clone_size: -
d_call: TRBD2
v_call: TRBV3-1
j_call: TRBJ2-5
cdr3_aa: CASSQGVGLAGVQETQYF
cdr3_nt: TGTGCCAGCAGCCAAGGGGTGGGACTAGCGGGGGTGCAAGAGACCCAGTACTTC

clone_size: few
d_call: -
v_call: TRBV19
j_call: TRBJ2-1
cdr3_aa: CASSIVRGDEQFF
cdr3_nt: TGTGCCAGTAGTATAGTGAGGGGTGATGAGCAGTTCTTC

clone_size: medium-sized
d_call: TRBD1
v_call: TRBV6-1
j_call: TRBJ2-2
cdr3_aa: CASRSPDRGTGELFF
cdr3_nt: TGTGCCAGCAGGTCCCCTGACAGGGGCACCGGGGAGCTGTTTTTT

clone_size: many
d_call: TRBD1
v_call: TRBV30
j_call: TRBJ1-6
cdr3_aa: CAWSGTDRGLFSPLHF
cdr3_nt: TGTGCCTGGAGTGGCACAGACAGGGGGTTATTTTCACCCCTCCACTTT